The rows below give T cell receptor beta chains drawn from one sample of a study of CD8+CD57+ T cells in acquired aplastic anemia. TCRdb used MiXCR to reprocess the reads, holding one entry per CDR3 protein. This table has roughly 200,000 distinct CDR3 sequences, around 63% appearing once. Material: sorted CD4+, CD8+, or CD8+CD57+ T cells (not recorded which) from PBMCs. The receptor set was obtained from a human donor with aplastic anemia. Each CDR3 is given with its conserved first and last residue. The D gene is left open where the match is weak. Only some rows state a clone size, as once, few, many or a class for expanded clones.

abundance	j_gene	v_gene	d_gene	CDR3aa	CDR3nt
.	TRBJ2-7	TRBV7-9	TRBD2	CASIRGEGPSYEQYF	TGTGCCAGCATCCGCGGGGAGGGACCCTCCTACGAGCAGTACTTC
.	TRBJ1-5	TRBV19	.	CASTQTVRQPQHF	TGTGCCAGTACACAGACAGTTCGCCAGCCCCAGCATTTT
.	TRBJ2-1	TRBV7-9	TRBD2	CASSLSWDGGNEQFF	TGTGCCAGCAGCTTATCGTGGGACGGGGGGAATGAGCAGTTCTTC
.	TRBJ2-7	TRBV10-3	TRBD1	CAISEQGAVEQYF	TGTGCCATCAGTGAACAGGGGGCGGTTGAGCAGTACTTC
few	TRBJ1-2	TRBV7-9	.	CASSVEDPYGYTF	TGTGCCAGCAGCGTAGAGGACCCCTATGGCTACACCTTC
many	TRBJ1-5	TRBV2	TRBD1	CASSEAGTAYRNQPQHF	TGTGCCAGCAGTGAAGCCGGGACAGCTTACCGAAATCAGCCCCAGCATTTT
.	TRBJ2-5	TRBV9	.	CASSPQLGRETQYF	TGTGCCAGCAGCCCCCAGCTTGGGCGGGAGACCCAGTACTTC
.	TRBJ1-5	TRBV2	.	CASNGRSQPQHF	TGTGCCAGCAACGGTAGGAGTCAGCCCCAGCATTTT
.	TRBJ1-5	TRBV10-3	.	CAISESGDNQPQHF	TGTGCCATCAGTGAATCGGGGGACAATCAGCCCCAGCATTTT
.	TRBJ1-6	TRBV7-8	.	CASSSSLYNSPLHF	TGTGCCAGCAGCTCATCCCTGTATAATTCACCCCTCCACTTT
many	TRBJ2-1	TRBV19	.	CASSIAYGAIGEQFF	TGTGCCAGTAGTATCGCGTACGGGGCGATTGGGGAGCAGTTCTTC
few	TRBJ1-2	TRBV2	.	CASSVLQGGGYTF	TGTGCCAGCAGTGTTCTGCAGGGAGGTGGCTACACCTTC
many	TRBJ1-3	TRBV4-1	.	CASSLTGKYGNTIYF	TGCGCCAGCAGCCTAACAGGGAAGTACGGAAACACCATATATTTT
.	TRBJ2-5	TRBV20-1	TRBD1	CSASRGHGETQYF	TGCAGTGCTAGCAGGGGGCACGGGGAGACCCAGTACTTC
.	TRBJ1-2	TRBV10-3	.	CASSFNQGLMDGYTF	TGTGCCAGCAGCTTCAACCAGGGGCTCATGGACGGCTACACCTTC
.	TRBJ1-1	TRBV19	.	CASSIPYRDGIWQAFF	TGTGCCAGTAGTATACCCTACAGGGATGGTATTTGGCAAGCTTTCTTT
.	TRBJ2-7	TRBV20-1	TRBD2	CSATGLAGVGPSYEQYF	TGCAGTGCTACAGGACTAGCGGGAGTTGGCCCCTCCTACGAGCAGTACTTC
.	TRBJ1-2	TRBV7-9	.	CASSSSQVINNYGYTF	TGTGCCAGCAGCTCGTCACAGGTGATCAATAACTATGGCTACACCTTC
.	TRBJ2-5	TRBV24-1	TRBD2	CATSTGTSGSGRETQYF	TGTGCCACCAGTACCGGGACTAGCGGGAGTGGCCGAGAGACCCAGTACTTC
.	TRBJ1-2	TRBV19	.	CASSIDPDRGYGYTF	TGTGCCAGTAGTATAGATCCCGACAGAGGCTATGGCTACACCTTC
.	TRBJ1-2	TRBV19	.	CASSEAKGNGYTF	TGTGCCAGTAGTGAGGCGAAGGGGAATGGCTACACCTTC
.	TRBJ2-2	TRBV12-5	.	CASGPLGELFF	TGTGCTAGTGGACCCCTAGGGGAGCTGTTTTTT
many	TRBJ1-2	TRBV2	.	CASSPGRGEGYGYTF	TGTGCCAGCAGCCCGGGGCGGGGAGAGGGCTATGGCTACACCTTC
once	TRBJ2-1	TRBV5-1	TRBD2	CASSLITSGGGEQFF	TGCGCCAGCAGCTTGATTACTAGCGGGGGGGGTGAGCAGTTCTTC
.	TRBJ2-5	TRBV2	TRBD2	CASWGLAGKEETQYF	TGTGCCAGCTGGGGCCTAGCGGGGAAGGAAGAGACCCAGTACTTC
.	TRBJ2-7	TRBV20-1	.	CSAIGRVTYEQYF	TGCAGTGCCATTGGCAGGGTGACCTACGAGCAGTACTTC
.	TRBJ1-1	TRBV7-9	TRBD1	CASYRGMNTEAFF	TGTGCCAGCTACAGGGGTATGAACACTGAAGCTTTCTTT
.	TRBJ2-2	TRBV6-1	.	CASSEDRGAGELFF	TGTGCCAGCAGTGAAGATCGCGGAGCCGGGGAGCTGTTTTTT
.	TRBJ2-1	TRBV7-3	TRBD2	CASSSSRTSGYNEQFF	TGTGCCAGCAGCTCCAGTCGGACTAGCGGCTACAATGAGCAGTTCTTC
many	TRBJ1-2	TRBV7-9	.	CASSPLVQGYTF	TGTGCCAGCAGCCCCCTCGTTCAGGGCTACACCTTC
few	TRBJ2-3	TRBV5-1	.	CASSRAGEEDTQYF	TGCGCCAGCAGCCGGGCAGGGGAGGAAGATACGCAGTATTTT
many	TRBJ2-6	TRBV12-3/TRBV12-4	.	CASSLAAPSGANVLTF	TGTGCCAGCAGTTTAGCGGCCCCCTCTGGGGCCAACGTCCTGACTTTC
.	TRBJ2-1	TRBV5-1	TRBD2	CASSSLTSGGNNEQFF	TGCGCCAGCAGCTCGCTAACTAGCGGGGGGAACAATGAGCAGTTCTTC
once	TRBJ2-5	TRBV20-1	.	CSAHRVGPQETQYF	TGCAGTGCCCACAGGGTAGGCCCCCAAGAGACCCAGTACTTC
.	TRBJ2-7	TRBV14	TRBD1	CASSGRGQRYEQYF	TGTGCCAGCAGCGGACGGGGACAGCGCTACGAGCAGTACTTC
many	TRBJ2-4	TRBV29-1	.	CSVVALAKNIQYF	TGCAGCGTTGTGGCTCTAGCCAAAAACATTCAGTACTTC
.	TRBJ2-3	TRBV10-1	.	CASRGQRGDTQYF	TGCGCCAGCAGAGGACAACGTGGGGATACGCAGTATTTT
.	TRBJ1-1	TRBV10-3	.	CAIRGGTRNTEAFF	TGTGCCATCAGAGGTGGGACGAGGAACACTGAAGCTTTCTTT
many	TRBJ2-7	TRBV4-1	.	CASSQGPWGAYEQYF	TGCGCCAGCAGCCAAGGCCCATGGGGTGCCTACGAGCAGTACTTC
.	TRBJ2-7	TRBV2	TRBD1	CASSDQGARGYEQYF	TGTGCCAGCAGTGACCAGGGGGCGAGAGGCTACGAGCAGTACTTC
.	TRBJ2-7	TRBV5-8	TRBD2	CASSAGVDPYEQYF	TGTGCCAGCAGCGCGGGGGTCGATCCCTACGAGCAGTACTTC
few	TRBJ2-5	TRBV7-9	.	CASSSWAWGQETQYF	TGTGCCAGCAGCTCATGGGCGTGGGGGCAAGAGACCCAGTACTTC
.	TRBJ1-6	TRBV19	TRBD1	CASSILGTGVPALHF	TGTGCCAGTAGTATTCTCGGGACAGGGGTCCCCGCCCTCCACTTT
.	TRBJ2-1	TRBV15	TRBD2	CATSGALAGSFNEQFF	TGTGCCACCAGCGGAGCCCTAGCGGGGAGTTTTAATGAGCAGTTCTTC
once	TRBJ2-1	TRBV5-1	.	CASASSGNNEQFF	TGCGCCAGCGCCTCAAGCGGAAACAATGAGCAGTTCTTC
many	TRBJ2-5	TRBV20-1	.	CSASRTESQETQYF	TGCAGTGCTAGTCGGACAGAGTCCCAAGAGACCCAGTACTTC
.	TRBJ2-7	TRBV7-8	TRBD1	CASSLRGDSGYEQYF	TGTGCCAGCAGCTTGCGTGGGGACAGCGGATACGAGCAGTACTTC
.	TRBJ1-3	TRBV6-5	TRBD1	CASGTGTVGNTIYF	TGTGCCAGCGGGACCGGGACAGTAGGAAACACCATATATTTT
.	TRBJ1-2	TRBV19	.	CASSIVDGITPGGYTF	TGTGCCAGTAGTATTGTGGACGGAATAACGCCGGGGGGCTACACCTTC
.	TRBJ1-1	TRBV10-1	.	CASSESGLGSGTEAFF	TGCGCCAGCAGTGAGTCGGGCCTGGGTTCAGGCACTGAAGCTTTCTTT
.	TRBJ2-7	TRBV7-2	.	CASSLPMEGGEQYF	TGTGCCAGCAGCTTACCGATGGAGGGGGGCGAGCAGTACTTC
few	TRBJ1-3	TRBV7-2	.	CASSSNRNTIYF	TGTGCCAGCAGCTCTAATAGAAACACCATATATTTT
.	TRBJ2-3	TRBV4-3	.	CASSQETGGPDTQYF	TGCGCCAGCAGCCAAGAAACGGGGGGCCCTGATACGCAGTATTTT
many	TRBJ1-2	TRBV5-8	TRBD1	CASNQTGSYGYTF	TGTGCCAGCAACCAGACAGGGAGCTATGGCTACACCTTC
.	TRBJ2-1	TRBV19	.	CASSITAGPYNEQFF	TGTGCCAGTAGTATCACGGCGGGTCCCTACAATGAGCAGTTCTTC
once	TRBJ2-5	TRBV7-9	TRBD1	CASSGTGGSAQYF	TGTGCCAGCAGCGGTACAGGGGGCTCGGCCCAGTACTTC
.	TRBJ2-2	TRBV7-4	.	CASSLDPCRTNTGELFF	TGTGCCAGCAGCTTAGATCCGTGCAGGACTAACACCGGGGAGCTGTTTTTT
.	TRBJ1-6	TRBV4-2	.	CASSPAGNDNSPLHF	TGTGCCAGCAGCCCAGCAGGAAACGATAATTCACCCCTCCACTTT
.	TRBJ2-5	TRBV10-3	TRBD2	CAIRPTSGGQETQYF	TGTGCCATCAGGCCGACTAGCGGAGGCCAAGAGACCCAGTACTTC